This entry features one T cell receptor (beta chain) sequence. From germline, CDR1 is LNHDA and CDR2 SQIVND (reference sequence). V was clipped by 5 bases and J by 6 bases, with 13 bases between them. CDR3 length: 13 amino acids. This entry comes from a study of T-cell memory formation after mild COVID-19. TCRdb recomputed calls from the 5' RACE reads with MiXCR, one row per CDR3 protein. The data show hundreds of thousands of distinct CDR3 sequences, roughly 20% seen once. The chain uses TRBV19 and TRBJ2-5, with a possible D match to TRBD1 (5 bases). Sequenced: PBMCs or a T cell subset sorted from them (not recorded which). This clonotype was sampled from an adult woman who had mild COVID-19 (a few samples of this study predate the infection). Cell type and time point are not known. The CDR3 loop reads CASSGQGLKTQYF. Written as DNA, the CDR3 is TGTGCCAGTAGTGGGCAGGGCCTCAAGACCCAGTACTTC.